Each of the 19 T cell receptor beta chains below was sequenced from the same sample in a study of radiotherapy plus CTLA-4 blockade in lung cancer. Assay: immunoSEQ multiplex PCR; the TCRdb copy retains only in-frame clones and omits some. In the table there are more than 75,000 clones, about two thirds of which are singletons. Sequences were derived from peripheral blood, sampled from a patient treated with radiotherapy plus ipilimumab. The receptor source for this set is a human donor with non-small cell lung cancer that progressed on radiotherapy plus ipilimumab.

The chain has TRBV5-1 and TRBJ2-7; D ambiguous. Germline lookup yields CDR1 SGHRS and CDR2 YFSETQ. V gave up 1 base and J gave up 5 bases, with 13 bases separating them. This CDR3 region has 14 residues. The CDR3 region is CASSLTLSYNEQYF. The CDR3 nucleotides are TGCGCCAGCAGCTTGACCCTTTCGTACAACGAGCAGTACTTC.

This clone occurred once. V gene TRBV9 combines with J gene TRBJ2-1, with a weak D call TRBD2 (6 bases). Per germline, CDR1 SGDLS and CDR2 YYNGEE. The CDR3 sequence is 15 residues long. Trimming took 4 bases from V and 1 from J, leaving 12 bases between them. The CDR3 DNA reads TGTGCCAGCAGCTCGAGGGACTCATCCTACAATGAGCAGTTCTTC. Translating gives CASSSRDSSYNEQFF.

The chain couples TRBV29-1 to TRBJ1-1, with D hard to call. V was pared by 6 bases and J by 0 bases, with 11 bases between. The CDR3 has 13 amino acids. CDR1 and CDR2 (germline): SQVTM, ANQGSEA. The CDR3 loop reads CSVLTGMNTEAFF. As DNA, the CDR3 is TGCAGCGTCCTGACTGGCATGAACACTGAAGCTTTCTTT.

This clone was seen many times. The chain uses TRBV28 and TRBJ2-7; TRBD1 agrees at 8 bases. Per germline, CDR1 MDHEN and CDR2 SYDVKM. This CDR3 spans 16 amino acids. V gave up 6 bases and J gave up 4 bases; unmatched junction bases: 14. The CDR3 protein is CASSTRTGSTLYEQYF. DNA for the CDR3: TGTGCCAGCAGCACGCGGACAGGGTCGACACTTTACGAGCAGTACTTC.

The chain combines TRBV13 with TRBJ2-5; D not resolved. This CDR3 is 17 amino acids long. Germline values: CDR1 PRHDT, CDR2 FYEKMQ (reference sequence). Deletions cut 5 bases from V and 1 base from J, with 20 bases between. In nucleotides, the CDR3 is TGTGCCAGCAGCCCGCCTTGGCAGGCGATTCTCCAAGAGACCCAGTACTTC. It is translated as CASSPPWQAILQETQYF.

The V call is TRBV7-2, the J call TRBJ1-1; TRBD1 matches at 7 bases. V lost 4 bases to trimming and J lost 4 bases; unmatched junction nucleotides: 6. Germline values: CDR1 SGHTA, CDR2 FQGNSA. There are 14 residues in the CDR3. The CDR3 nucleotides are TGTGCCAGCAGCTCCAGGACAGGCCCCACTGAAGCTTTCTTT. Amino acid sequence: CASSSRTGPTEAFF.

The V call is TRBV11-2, the J call TRBJ2-2; TRBD1 agrees at 9 bases. Germline CDR1 SGHAT, CDR2 FQNNGV. The V and J ends lost 5 bases and 4 bases, in that order; junction bases with no gene match: 14. This CDR3 region has 18 residues. The CDR3 protein is CASSRTPQGAMVTGELFF. The DNA of the CDR3 is TGTGCCAGCAGCCGCACCCCACAGGGGGCCATGGTCACCGGGGAGCTGTTTTTT.

This clone was detected only a few times. One end of the junction does not line up with germline, which may come from a read error. This chain connects TRBV11-2 to TRBJ2-7; 16 nucleotides agree with TRBD2. The V gene's germline CDR1 is SGHAT and CDR2 FQNNGV. This CDR3 is built from 17 residues. The CDR3 protein is CASRGLAGGYSSNEQYF. DNA of the CDR3: TGTGCCAGCAGGGGACTAGCGGGAGGGTACTCCTCCAACGAGCAGTACTTC.

This clone turned up a few times. The J gene is TRBJ2-5, the V gene TRBV14; no clear D gene. The CDR3 loop spans 15 amino acids. In germline, CDR1 is SGHDN, CDR2 FVKESK. Trimming removed 4 bases at V and 7 bases at J, with 19 bases between. CDR3 in amino acids: CASSLGFRGSWTQYF. In nucleotides, the CDR3 is TGTGCCAGCAGCCTCGGATTTCGAGGATCGTGGACCCAGTACTTC. Combining the CDR3 with reference TRBV14 and TRBJ2-5 gives the whole variable domain EAGVTQFPSHSVIEKGQTVTLRCDPISGHDNLYWYRRVMGKEIKFLLHFVKESKQDESGMPNNRFLAERTGGTYSTLKVQPAELEDSGVYFCASSLGFRGSWTQYFGPGTRLLVL.

The gene calls are TRBV7-9 and TRBJ2-7; possibly TRBD1 for D (6 bases). The CDR3 consists of 15 residues. The V and J ends lost 2 bases and 0 bases respectively, with 11 bases between them. Per germline, CDR1 SEHNR and CDR2 FQNEAQ (reference sequence). CDR3 coding DNA: TGTGCCAGCAGCTTACAAGGGGGTACCTCCTACGAGCAGTACTTC. It codes for CASSLQGGTSYEQYF.

This chain uses TRBV2 with TRBJ1-3; the match to TRBD1 covers 7 bases. This CDR3 is 18 amino acids long. Germline V gene lookup returns CDR1 SNHLY and CDR2 FYNNEI. V shed 6 bases, J shed 0 bases, and the junction held 14 bases outside the gene matches. The CDR3 sequence is CASSWDRKVAYSGNTIYF. The CDR3, as DNA: TGTGCCAGCAGCTGGGACAGAAAAGTAGCCTACTCTGGAAACACCATATATTTT.

The chain recombines TRBV9 with TRBJ2-1; TRBD1 is a possible D gene (6 bases). The germline V and J ends were trimmed by 4 bases and 0 bases, with 11 bases remaining between them. Germline CDR1 SGDLS, CDR2 YYNGEE. This CDR3 is built from 15 residues. The CDR3 nucleotides are TGTGCCAGCAGCATCGAGACAGGCTCCTACAATGAGCAGTTCTTC. Amino acid sequence: CASSIETGSYNEQFF.

The chain links TRBV7-8 to TRBJ2-1, with TRBD2 identical over 8 bases. Germline CDR1 and CDR2: SGHVS and FQNEAQ. The CDR3 is 15 amino acids. V lost 1 base and J lost 3; bases outside the gene matches: 2. In nucleotides, the CDR3 is TGTGCCAGCAGCTTAGTGAGCGGGAGCTACAATGAGCAGTTCTTC. This gives the protein CASSLVSGSYNEQFF.

The J gene is TRBJ2-3, the V gene TRBV9; 9 bases match TRBD2. This CDR3 is 15 amino acids long. Trimming took 0 bases from V and 11 from J; bases not matched to a gene: 10. CDR1 and CDR2 from the germline V gene are SGDLS and YYNGEE. The CDR3 is CASSVAGGGAGEQYF. CDR3 in DNA: TGTGCCAGCAGCGTAGCCGGCGGGGGGGCCGGTGAGCAGTATTTT.

This clone came up a few times. The CDR3 here is CASSSTILARDTQYF. CDR3 DNA sequence: TGTGCCAGCAGTTCAACAATCCTAGCGCGGGATACGCAGTATTTT. The chain recombines TRBV6-5 with TRBJ2-3; possible D gene TRBD2, 6 bases. V was cut by 4 bases and J by 6 bases, with 17 bases left in between. CDR3 length: 15 residues. CDR1 and CDR2 from the germline V gene are MNHEY and SVGAGI.

The V gene is TRBV5-1, the J gene TRBJ2-2, with TRBD1 matching over 7 bases. Germline trimming cut 4 bases from V and 8 bases from J; bases unmatched to any gene: 11. There are 15 residues in the CDR3. Germline V gives CDR1 SGHRS, CDR2 YFSETQ. In DNA, the CDR3 is TGCGCCAGCAGCCCCCGACAGGGTACTGTAGGGGAGCTGTTTTTT. It translates to CASSPRQGTVGELFF.

J is TRBJ1-2 and V is TRBV18; D is undetermined. The CDR3 totals 12 residues. V shed 3 bases and J shed 6 bases, with 8 bases lying between them. Germline CDR1 is KGHSH and CDR2 is LQKENI. The CDR3 spells CASSPREHGYTF. Here the CDR3 DNA reads TGTGCCAGCTCACCTCGGGAGCATGGCTACACCTTC. Drawing the rest from reference TRBV18 and TRBJ1-2, the complete variable domain is NAGVMQNPRHLVRRRGQEARLRCSPMKGHSHVYWYRQLPEEGLKFMVYLQKENIIDESGMPKERFSAEFPKEGPSILRIQQVVRGDSAAYFCASSPREHGYTFGSGTRLTVV.

The genes are TRBV7-8 and TRBJ2-3; 11 bases align to TRBD2. The trim removed 8 bases at V and 4 bases at J, leaving 5 bases unmatched. This CDR3 spans 14 amino acids. Germline V gene sequence: CDR1 SGHVS, CDR2 FQNEAQ. The CDR3 loop reads CASDTSGSADTQYF. The CDR3 coding sequence is TGTGCCAGCGACACTAGCGGGAGCGCAGATACGCAGTATTTT.

The gene calls are TRBV7-9 and TRBJ2-1; no reliable D call. The CDR3 has 12 amino acids. Germline lookup yields CDR1 SEHNR and CDR2 FQNEAQ (reference sequence). Trimming cost V 7 bases and J 9 bases, with 13 bases left between them. DNA for the CDR3: TGTGCCAGCACCTACAATATAGGTGAGCAGTTCTTC. Protein sequence: CASTYNIGEQFF.